Shown below are 8 T cell receptor beta chains from a single sample sequenced in a study of shared clonotypes between healthy human individuals. Clones were sequenced by immunoSEQ multiplex PCR, and TCRdb holds only the in-frame ones, with some missing. The sample lists a few hundred thousand clones; around 86% were seen once. Sequencing was done on a sample of memory CD8+ T cells sorted from blood. Subset denoted: CD45RO+ cells pooled with CCR7-negative TemRA cells. Every receptor here comes from a man aged 18 to 30 in good health.

The genes are TRBV6-5 and TRBJ2-1; D is perhaps TRBD1 (6 bases). Germline CDR1 is MNHEY and CDR2 is SVGAGI. The length of the CDR3 is 13 residues. The V end was cut by 6 bases, the J end by 3 bases, with 9 bases between. The CDR3 sequence: CASSTGNYNEQFF. In DNA form, the CDR3 reads TGTGCCAGCAGCACAGGGAACTACAATGAGCAGTTCTTC.

This clone was recorded only once. The CDR3 nucleotides are TGTGCCAGCAGCTTAGATCCGGCAGGGATCTATGGCTACACCTTC. Protein product: CASSLDPAGIYGYTF. The chain couples TRBV11-2 to TRBJ1-2, with D possibly TRBD1 on 5 matching bases. Germline CDR1 is SGHAT and CDR2 is FQNNGV. The V end lost 0 bases, the J end lost 4 bases, and 12 bases lay between the germline ends. This CDR3 is built from 15 residues.

The rearrangement joins TRBV5-1 to TRBJ2-5; 8 nucleotides line up with TRBD1. The CDR3 is 14 amino acids. Losses at the gene ends were 3 bases for V and 5 bases for J; bases not matched to a gene: 6. Germline V gene sequence: CDR1 SGHRS, CDR2 YFSETQ. CDR3: CASSSRTGWETQYF. The CDR3 nucleotides are TGCGCCAGCAGCTCGAGGACAGGGTGGGAGACCCAGTACTTC.

The rearrangement links TRBV7-3 to TRBJ2-5; D is ambiguous. From germline, CDR1 is SGHTA and CDR2 FQGTGA. Deletions cut 2 bases from V and 0 bases from J, with 1 base between. The length of the CDR3 is 12 residues. The CDR3 nucleotides read TGTGCCAGCAGCTTAGACCAAGAGACCCAGTACTTC. Translated, it gives CASSLDQETQYF.

This chain links TRBV7-9 with TRBJ2-2; D unresolved. V was pared by 5 bases and J by 0 bases, with 16 bases between. The V gene's germline CDR1 is SEHNR and CDR2 FQNEAQ (reference sequence). The CDR3 extends over 17 amino acids. CDR3 region: CASSPLFHSSNTGELFF. The CDR3 DNA reads as TGTGCCAGCAGCCCCCTTTTTCACTCCTCGAACACCGGGGAGCTGTTTTTT.

This clone was found a few times. J is TRBJ2-7 and V is TRBV4-3; D possibly matches TRBD1 or TRBD2 (6 bases each). This CDR3 comprises 14 residues. V was pared by 4 bases and J by 5 bases, with 15 bases between. CDR1 LGHNA and CDR2 YSLEER come from the germline V gene. As DNA, the CDR3 is TGCGCCAGCAGCCCTGAGGGGGGCCTAAACGAGCAGTACTTC. Protein product: CASSPEGGLNEQYF.

The V call is TRBV4-1, the J call TRBJ2-7; 11 bases match TRBD2. There are 16 residues in the CDR3. Germline CDR1 is MGHRA and CDR2 is YSYEKL. V shed 1 base, J shed 3 bases, and the junction held 5 bases outside the gene matches. This CDR3 reads CASSQVPSGGIYEQYF. CDR3 sequence (DNA): TGCGCCAGCAGCCAAGTCCCTAGCGGGGGGATCTACGAGCAGTACTTC.

This chain joins TRBV7-2 and TRBJ2-3; 7 bases map to TRBD2. Per the germline V gene, CDR1 is SGHTA and CDR2 is FQGNSA. V shed 1 base, J shed 4 bases, and the junction held 2 bases outside the gene matches. The CDR3 runs 14 residues. CDR3 residues: CASSLGGGADTQYF. DNA for the CDR3: TGTGCCAGCAGCTTAGGCGGGGGAGCAGATACGCAGTATTTT. Combining the CDR3 with reference TRBV7-2 and TRBJ2-3 gives the whole variable domain GAGVSQSPSNKVTEKGKDVELRCDPISGHTALYWYRQSLGQGLEFLIYFQGNSAPDKSGLPSDRFSAERTGGSVSTLTIQRTQQEDSAVYLCASSLGGGADTQYFGPGTRLTVL.